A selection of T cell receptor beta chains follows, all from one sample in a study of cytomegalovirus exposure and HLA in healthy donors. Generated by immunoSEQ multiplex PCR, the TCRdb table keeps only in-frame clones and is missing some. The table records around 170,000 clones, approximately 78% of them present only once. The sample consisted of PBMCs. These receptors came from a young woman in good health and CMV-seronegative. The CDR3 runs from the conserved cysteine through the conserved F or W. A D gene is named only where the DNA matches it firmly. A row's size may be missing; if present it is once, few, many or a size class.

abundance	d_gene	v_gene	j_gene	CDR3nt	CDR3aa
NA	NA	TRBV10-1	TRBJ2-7	TGCGCCAGCAGTGACTTGGGGGCCGGGGACGAGCAGTACTTC	CASSDLGAGDEQYF
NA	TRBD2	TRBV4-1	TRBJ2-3	TGCGCCAGCAGCCAAGGGAGTAGCGGGGGCACAGATACGCAGTATTTT	CASSQGSSGGTDTQYF
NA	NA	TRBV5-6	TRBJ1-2	TGTGCCAGCAGCTTGGGACACTTGAACTATGGCTACACCTTC	CASSLGHLNYGYTF
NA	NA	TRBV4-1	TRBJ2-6	TGCGCCAGCAGCCAAGATGGCACTGGGGCCAACGTCCTGACTTTC	CASSQDGTGANVLTF
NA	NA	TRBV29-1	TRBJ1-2	TGCAGCGTTCCGAGGTCGGGGAACTATGGCTACACCTTC	CSVPRSGNYGYTF
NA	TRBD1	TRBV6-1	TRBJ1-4	TGTGCCAGCAGGGACAGGGGGTTTGAAAAACTGTTTTTT	CASRDRGFEKLFF
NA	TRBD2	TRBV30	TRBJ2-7	TGTGCCTCAGGGACTAGCGGGAGTTTGCCGTCCTACGAGCAGTACTTC	CASGTSGSLPSYEQYF
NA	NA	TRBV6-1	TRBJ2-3	TGTGCCAGTCGGGTTCCGGGAGTAATAGATACGCAGTATTTT	CASRVPGVIDTQYF
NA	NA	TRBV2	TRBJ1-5	TGTGCCAGCAGTTCCGGGACAACTTATAGCAATCAGCCCCAGCATTTT	CASSSGTTYSNQPQHF
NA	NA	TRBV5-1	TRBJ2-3	TGCGCCAGCACTAGAGACAGTAACACAGATACGCAGTATTTT	CASTRDSNTDTQYF
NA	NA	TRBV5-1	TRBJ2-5	TGCGCCAGCAGCTGGAACAGACAGAAAGAGACCCAGTACTTC	CASSWNRQKETQYF
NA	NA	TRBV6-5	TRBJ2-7	TGTGCCAGCAGTTGGGGGGACCGAACCTCCTACGAGCAGTACTTC	CASSWGDRTSYEQYF
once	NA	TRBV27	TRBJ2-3	TGTGCCAGCAGCAGCACCGGGACACGGATAACAGATACGCAGTATTTT	CASSSTGTRITDTQYF
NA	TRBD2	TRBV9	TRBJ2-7	TGTGCCAGCAGCGTAGGGGCTAGCGGGAGCTACGAGCAGTACTTC	CASSVGASGSYEQYF
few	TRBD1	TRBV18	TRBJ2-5	TGTGCCAGCTCACCGGGACAGGTACAAGAGACCCAGTACTTC	CASSPGQVQETQYF
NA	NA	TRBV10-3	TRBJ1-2	TGTGCCATCAGTGAGTCCTCAGGCTACTATGGCTACACCTTC	CAISESSGYYGYTF
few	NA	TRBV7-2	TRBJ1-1	TGTGCCAGCAGCTTAGTCACAGGGCTGAACACTGAAGCTTTCTTT	CASSLVTGLNTEAFF
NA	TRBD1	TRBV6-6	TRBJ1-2	TGTGCCAGCAGTTACCTCCCCGGGACAGGGGGCTATGGCTACACCTTC	CASSYLPGTGGYGYTF